This TCR beta chain was identified during a study of blood T cell repertoires in COVID-19. The wider study: PBMCs, B-cell-depleted T cells, or T cells were the source of the cDNA or gDNA that made up the material.

As processed by the authors: The assay estimated nucleated cells by amplifying reference gene primers. Generated by immunoSEQ multiplex PCR, the TCRdb table keeps only in-frame clones and is missing some. V and J calls and clone size come straight from that table; D and trimming were deduced from the DNA. The data contain 250,000 to 300,000 clones, 86% of them singletons. This CDR3 spans 12 amino acids. Germline V gene sequence: CDR1 LNHDA, CDR2 SQIVND (reference sequence). Between the trimmed V and J ends, which lost 4 bases and 6 bases, there was a span of 10 bases. The clonotype originates from a young man who had recovered from COVID-19. This sequence joins TRBV19 and TRBJ2-7; D is ambiguous. The sample comprised PBMCs or T cells enriched from blood (not recorded which). CDR3 residues: CASSKPAGEQYF. The CDR3 DNA sequence: TGTGCCAGTAGTAAGCCCGCAGGCGAGCAGTACTTC. Together with reference TRBV19 and TRBJ2-7, the CDR3 gives the full variable domain: DGGITQSPKYLFRKEGQNVTLSCEQNLNHDAMYWYRQDPGQGLRLIYYSQIVNDFQKGDIAEGYSVSREKKESFPLTVTSAQKNPTAFYLCASSKPAGEQYFGPGTRLTVT.